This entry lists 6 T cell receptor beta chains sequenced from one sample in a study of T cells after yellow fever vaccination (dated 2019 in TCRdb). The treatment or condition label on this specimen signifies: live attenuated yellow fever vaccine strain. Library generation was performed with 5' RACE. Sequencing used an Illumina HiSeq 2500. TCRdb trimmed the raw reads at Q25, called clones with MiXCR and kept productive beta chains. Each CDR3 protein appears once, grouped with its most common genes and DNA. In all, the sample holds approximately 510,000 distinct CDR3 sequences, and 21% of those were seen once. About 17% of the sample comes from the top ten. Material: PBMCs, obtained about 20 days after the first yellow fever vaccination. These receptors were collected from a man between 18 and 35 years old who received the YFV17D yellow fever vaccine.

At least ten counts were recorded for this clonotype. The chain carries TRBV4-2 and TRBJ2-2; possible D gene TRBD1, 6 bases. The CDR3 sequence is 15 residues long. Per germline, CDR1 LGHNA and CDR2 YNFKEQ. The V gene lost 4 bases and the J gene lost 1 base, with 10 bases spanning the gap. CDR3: CASSLKQGNTGELFF. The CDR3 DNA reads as TGTGCCAGCAGCCTCAAACAGGGGAACACCGGGGAGCTGTTTTTT.

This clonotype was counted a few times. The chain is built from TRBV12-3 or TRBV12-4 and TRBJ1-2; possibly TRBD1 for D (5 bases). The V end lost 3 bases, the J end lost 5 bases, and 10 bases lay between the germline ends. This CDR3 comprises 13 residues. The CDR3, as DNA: TGTGCCAGCAGTTTGGGGCAGGCTTATGGCTACACCTTC. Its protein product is CASSLGQAYGYTF.

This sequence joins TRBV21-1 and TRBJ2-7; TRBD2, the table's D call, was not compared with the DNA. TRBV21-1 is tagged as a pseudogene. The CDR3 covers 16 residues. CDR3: CASSKQGPSGEYEQYV. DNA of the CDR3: TGTGCCAGCAGCAAACAAGGTCCTAGCGGGGAATACGAGCAGTACGTC.

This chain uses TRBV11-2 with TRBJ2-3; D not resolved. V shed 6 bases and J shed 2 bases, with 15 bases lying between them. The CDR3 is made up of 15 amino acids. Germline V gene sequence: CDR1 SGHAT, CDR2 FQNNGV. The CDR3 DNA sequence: TGTGCCAGCAGGCCAGGTGGTCGGGCCACAGATACGCAGTATTTT. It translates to CASRPGGRATDTQYF.

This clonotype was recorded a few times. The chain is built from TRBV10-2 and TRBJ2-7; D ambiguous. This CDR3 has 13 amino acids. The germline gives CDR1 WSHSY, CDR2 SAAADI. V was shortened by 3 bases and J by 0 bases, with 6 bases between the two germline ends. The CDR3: CASSDGFSYEQYV. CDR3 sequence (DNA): TGCGCCAGCAGTGATGGGTTCTCCTACGAGCAGTACGTC.

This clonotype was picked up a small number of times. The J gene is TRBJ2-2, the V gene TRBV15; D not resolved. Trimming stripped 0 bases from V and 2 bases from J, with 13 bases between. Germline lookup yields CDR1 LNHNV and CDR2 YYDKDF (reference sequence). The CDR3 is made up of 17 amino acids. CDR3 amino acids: CATSRERYSLNTGELFF. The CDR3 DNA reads TGTGCCACCAGCAGAGAACGGTACAGCCTTAACACCGGGGAGCTGTTTTTT.